The sequence of this TCR beta chain was determined in a study of T cells in Graves' hyperthyroidism and ophthalmopathy. The length of the CDR3 is 17 residues. In germline, CDR1 is MDHEN, CDR2 SYDVKM. V was cut by 5 bases and J by 0 bases, with 16 bases left in between. This clonotype was counted only a few times. The study enrolled patients aged 18 to 65 with newly diagnosed hyperthyroidism of under 2 months' duration. Regions amplified from RNA transcripts were the TCR beta CDR3 regions. A set of HTBI primers served as the primers for a first-round RT-PCR of the TCR CDR3. TCRdb reprocessed the multiplex PCR reads with MiXCR, giving one entry per CDR3 protein. Of approximately 360,000 distinct CDR3 sequences in the sample, about a sixth were seen once.

The gene calls are TRBV28 and TRBJ2-2; D might be TRBD2 (6 bases). The TCR originated in a woman in her late teens or twenties with Graves' hyperthyroidism that later progressed to Graves' ophthalmopathy. Input material: blood. The CDR3 protein is CASSPRLVVTNTGELFF. The CDR3, as DNA: TGTGCCAGCAGTCCCCGACTAGTTGTTACGAACACCGGGGAGCTGTTTTTT. Combining the CDR3 with reference TRBV28 and TRBJ2-2 gives the whole variable domain DVKVTQSSRYLVKRTGEKVFLECVQDMDHENMFWYRQDPGLGLRLIYFSYDVKMKEKGDIPEGYSVSREKKERFSLILESASTNQTSMYLCASSPRLVVTNTGELFFGEGSRLTVL.